This TCR beta chain is drawn from a study of post-analysis software for immune sequencing data. Study-wide findings and caveats: Patients used four to six TRBV segments, including TRBV5-6, TRBV5-1 and TRBV20-1, more often than controls.

This clonotype was detected only a few times. As yet, its antigen is unknown. The junction had 5 bases not matched to a gene; V was cut back by 8 bases and J by 6 bases. This CDR3 spans 13 amino acids. Unique-molecular-identifier-tagged TCR beta cDNA libraries were used. TCRdb re-called the PCR reads through MiXCR, storing one row per CDR3 protein. Counted here are roughly 800,000 distinct CDR3 sequences, about 57% occurring once; the ten biggest clones make up under 6%. The chain employs TRBV12-3 or TRBV12-4 and TRBJ2-7; 12 nucleotides align to TRBD2. Source material: blood. The sequence was collected from a girl between 10 and 17 years old with multiple sclerosis. The CDR3 DNA follows: TGTGCCAGCCGGACTAGCGGGACTGGCGAGCAGTACTTC. Translated: CASRTSGTGEQYF.